This TCR beta chain is from a study of T cell responses to AZD1222 COVID-19 vaccine. Whole-study results and caveats: Among vaccine-associated CD4 TCRs, coverage spanned spike, with dominance at 160-218 and 743-854. Among AZD1222 vaccinees, only six or seven were seropositive at baseline.

Sequencing was performed with immunoSEQ multiplex PCR; in TCRdb, only in-frame clones are kept and a portion is missing. The sample yields approximately 130,000 clones, 93% seen once. Points on this clone: Its antigen is unidentified.

V shed 5 bases, J shed 8 bases, and the junction held 11 bases outside the gene matches. Germline CDR1 and CDR2: SGHTA and FQGNSA. CDR3 length: 15 amino acids. The sequencing here drew on peripheral blood, taken on day 0 of AZD1222 vaccination. The TCR was taken from an adult in good health. J is TRBJ2-4 and V is TRBV7-2; 8 bases fit TRBD1. Here the CDR3 reads CASSPNGQGLDIQYF. The CDR3 bases are TGTGCCAGCAGCCCAAACGGACAGGGTTTGGACATTCAGTACTTC.